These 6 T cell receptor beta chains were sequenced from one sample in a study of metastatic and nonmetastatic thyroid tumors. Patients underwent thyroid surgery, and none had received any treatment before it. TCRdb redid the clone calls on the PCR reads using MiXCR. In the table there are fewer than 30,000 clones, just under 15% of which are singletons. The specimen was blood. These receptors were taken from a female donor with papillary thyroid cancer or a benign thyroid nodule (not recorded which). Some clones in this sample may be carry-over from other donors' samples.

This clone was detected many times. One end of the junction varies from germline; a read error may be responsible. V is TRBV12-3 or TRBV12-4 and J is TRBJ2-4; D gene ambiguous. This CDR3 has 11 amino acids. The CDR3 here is CASSLGQVVDF. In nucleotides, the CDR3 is TGTGCCAGCAGTTTAGGCCAGGTCGTGGACTTC.

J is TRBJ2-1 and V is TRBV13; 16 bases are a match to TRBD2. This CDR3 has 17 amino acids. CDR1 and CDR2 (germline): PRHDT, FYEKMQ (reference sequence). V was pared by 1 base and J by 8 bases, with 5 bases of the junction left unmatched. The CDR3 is CASSLEMGLAGGDEQFF. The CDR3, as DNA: TGTGCCAGCAGCTTAGAAATGGGACTAGCGGGAGGGGATGAGCAGTTCTTC.

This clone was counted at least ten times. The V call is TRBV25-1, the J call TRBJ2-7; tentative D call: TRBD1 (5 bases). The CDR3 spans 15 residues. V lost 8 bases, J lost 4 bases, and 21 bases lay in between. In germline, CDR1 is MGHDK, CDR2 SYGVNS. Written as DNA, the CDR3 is TGTGCCAGCTTCTACTTTTTTTGGGGCGCATACGAGCAGTACGTC. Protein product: CASFYFFWGAYEQYV.

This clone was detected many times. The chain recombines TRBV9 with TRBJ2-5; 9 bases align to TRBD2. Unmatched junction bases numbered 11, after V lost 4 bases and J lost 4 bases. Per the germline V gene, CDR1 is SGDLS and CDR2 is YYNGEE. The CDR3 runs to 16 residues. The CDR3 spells CASSPRLAEVGETQYF. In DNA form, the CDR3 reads TGTGCCAGCAGCCCCCGACTAGCGGAGGTGGGAGAGACCCAGTACTTC.

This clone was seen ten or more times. CDR3 sequence: CASSSPGEERDTEAFF. The CDR3 DNA sequence: TGTGCCAGCAGCTCCCCCGGAGAGGAGAGGGACACTGAAGCTTTCTTT. The rearrangement joins TRBV9 to TRBJ1-1; D remains unclear. Trimming removed 4 bases at V and 3 bases at J, with 19 bases between. The germline CDR1 and CDR2 sequences are SGDLS and YYNGEE. The CDR3 covers 16 residues. Together with reference TRBV9 and TRBJ1-1, the CDR3 gives the full variable domain: DSGVTQTPKHLITATGQRVTLRCSPRSGDLSVYWYQQSLDQGLQFLIQYYNGEERAKGNILERFSAQQFPDLHSELNLSSLELGDSALYFCASSSPGEERDTEAFFGQGTRLTVV.

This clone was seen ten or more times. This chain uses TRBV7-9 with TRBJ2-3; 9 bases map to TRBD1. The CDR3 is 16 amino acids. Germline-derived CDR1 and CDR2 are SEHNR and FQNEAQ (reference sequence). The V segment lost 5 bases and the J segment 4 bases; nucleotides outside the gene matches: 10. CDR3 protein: CASSRSGTGRADTQYF. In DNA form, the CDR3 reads TGTGCCAGCAGCCGGAGTGGGACAGGGAGGGCAGATACGCAGTATTTT.